These 11 T cell receptor beta chains were sequenced from one sample in a study of blood T cell repertoires in COVID-19. Repertoires were generated with immunoSEQ multiplex PCR, while TCRdb's copy carries only in-frame clones and drops some. The sample holds some 97,000 clones, over 75% seen once. Sequences were obtained from peripheral blood. The source of these receptors is a middle-aged man with acute or convalescent COVID-19.

The rearrangement joins TRBV21-1 to TRBJ2-3; TRBD2, as called in the table, went unchecked against the DNA. TRBV21-1 is shown as a pseudogene. The CDR3 spans 15 residues. CDR3 DNA sequence: TGTGCCAGCAGCACACGAGGAGGGCGCACAGATACGCAGTATTTT. It specifies CASSTRGGRTDTQYF.

This clone occurred once. The rearrangement uses TRBV21-1 and TRBJ2-1; the table's D gene call, TRBD2, was not cross checked with the DNA. TRBV21-1 is recorded as a pseudogene. The CDR3 contains 19 residues. CDR3 sequence (DNA): TGTGCCAGCAGCAGCAGCGGGAGCGCTTACGGAGGTGGCTACAATGAGCAGTTCTTC. Protein sequence: CASSSSGSAYGGGYNEQFF.

This chain links TRBV9 with TRBJ2-7; D gene unclear. The CDR3 runs to 12 residues. Germline V gene lookup returns CDR1 SGDLS and CDR2 YYNGEE. Between the trimmed V and J ends, which lost 0 bases and 3 bases, there was a span of 4 bases. The CDR3 here is CASSVDGYEQYF. The CDR3 DNA follows: TGTGCCAGCAGCGTAGACGGCTACGAGCAGTACTTC.

The chain has TRBV27 and TRBJ2-1; 14 bases match TRBD2. This CDR3 contains 17 residues. Germline assignment: CDR1 MNHEY and CDR2 SMNVEV (reference sequence). J lost 7 bases, V lost 5 bases, and 10 bases had no gene match. The CDR3 loop reads CASSPWTSGRNMNEQFF. CDR3 DNA: TGTGCCAGCAGTCCTTGGACTAGCGGGAGGAATATGAATGAGCAGTTCTTC.

The chain employs TRBV19 and TRBJ1-5, with no clear D. There are 14 residues in the CDR3. The V gene's germline CDR1 is LNHDA and CDR2 SQIVND (reference sequence). V lost 3 bases and J lost 4, with 10 bases in between. This chain's CDR3 is CASSMPRGNQPQHF. The CDR3 nucleotides are TGTGCCAGTAGTATGCCTCGGGGAAATCAGCCCCAGCATTTT.

This clone came up once. The CDR3 protein is CATSSGGIYNEQFF. DNA of the CDR3: TGTGCCACCTCGAGCGGGGGTATATACAATGAGCAGTTCTTC. The V gene is TRBV24-1, the J gene TRBJ2-1; TRBD2 matches at 8 bases. The CDR3 loop spans 14 amino acids. V was pared by 9 bases and J by 4 bases, with 7 bases of the junction left unmatched. Germline CDR1 reads KGHDR; CDR2 reads SFDVKD.

The chain recombines TRBV10-1 with TRBJ2-7, with 7 bases fitting TRBD2. The CDR3 has 14 residues. The ends lost 8 bases at V and 5 bases at J; junction bases unmatched: 12. CDR1 and CDR2 from the germline V gene are WNHNN and SYGVQD (reference sequence). The CDR3 protein is CASVWGRAPHEQYF. CDR3 DNA: TGCGCCAGCGTTTGGGGGAGGGCCCCCCACGAGCAGTACTTC.

The CDR3 is CASSSRASGKPYEQYF. The CDR3 nucleotides read TGTGCCAGCAGCTCCCGCGCTAGCGGGAAGCCCTACGAGCAGTACTTC. The chain combines TRBV5-4 with TRBJ2-7; 9 nucleotides match TRBD2. Germline loops: CDR1 SGHNT, CDR2 YYREEE (reference sequence). CDR3 length equals 16 residues. Trimming at V came to 3 bases and at J to 2 bases, leaving 9 bases not matched to a gene.

V is TRBV3-1 (or the pseudogene TRBV3-2) and J is TRBJ2-7; 14 bases are shared with TRBD2. Germline V gene lookup returns CDR1 LGHDT and CDR2 YNNKEL (reference sequence). The CDR3 is 15 residues long. Trimming cost V 5 bases and J 7 bases; bases outside gene matches: 7. The CDR3 sequence is CASSTWTSGGNEQYF. The CDR3 DNA sequence: TGTGCCAGCAGCACCTGGACTAGCGGGGGGAATGAGCAGTACTTC.

The gene calls are TRBV18 and TRBJ1-5, with D uncertain. Between the trimmed V and J ends, which lost 5 bases and 2 bases, there was a span of 13 bases. The V gene's germline CDR1 is KGHSH and CDR2 LQKENI. The CDR3 has 15 residues. CDR3 in amino acids: CASSAAGNGNQPQHF. DNA of the CDR3: TGTGCCAGCTCAGCTGCGGGAAATGGCAATCAGCCCCAGCATTTT.

This rearrangement joins TRBV10-3 to TRBJ2-5; TRBD2 might be the D (7 bases). Germline V gives CDR1 ENHRY, CDR2 SYGVKD. The V end lost 4 bases, the J end lost 5 bases, and 14 bases lay between the germline ends. The CDR3 runs 14 residues. The CDR3 DNA reads as TGTGCCATCAGTGTTGTAAGGGGGGGGGAGACCCAGTACTTC. Its translation: CAISVVRGGETQYF.